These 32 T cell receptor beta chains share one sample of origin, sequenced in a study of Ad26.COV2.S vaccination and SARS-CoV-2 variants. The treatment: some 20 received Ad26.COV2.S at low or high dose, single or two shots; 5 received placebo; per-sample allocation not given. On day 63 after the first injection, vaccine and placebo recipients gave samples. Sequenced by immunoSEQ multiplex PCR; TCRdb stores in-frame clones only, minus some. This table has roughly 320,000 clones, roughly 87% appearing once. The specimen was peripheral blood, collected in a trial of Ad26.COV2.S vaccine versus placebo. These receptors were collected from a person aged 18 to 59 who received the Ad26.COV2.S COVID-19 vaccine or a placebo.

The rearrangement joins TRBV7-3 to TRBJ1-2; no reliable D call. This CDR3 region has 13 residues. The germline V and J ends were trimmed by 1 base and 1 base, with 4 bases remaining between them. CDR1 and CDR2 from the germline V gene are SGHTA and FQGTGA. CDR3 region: CASSLNFNYGYTF. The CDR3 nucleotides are TGTGCCAGCAGCTTAAATTTTAACTATGGCTACACCTTC.

The CDR3 sequence is CASSLARDRRTDTQYF. DNA for the CDR3: TGTGCCAGCAGCTTGGCCCGGGACAGGCGCACAGATACGCAGTATTTT. The chain links TRBV5-6 to TRBJ2-3, with 8 bases fitting TRBD1. CDR3 size: 16 residues. The V segment lost 0 bases and the J segment 1 base; nucleotides outside the gene matches: 4. In germline, CDR1 is SGHDT, CDR2 YYEEEE.

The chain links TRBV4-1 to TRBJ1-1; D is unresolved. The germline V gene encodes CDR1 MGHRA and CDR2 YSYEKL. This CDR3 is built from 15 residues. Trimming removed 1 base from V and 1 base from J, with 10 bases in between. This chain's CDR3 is CASSQASGPNTEAFF. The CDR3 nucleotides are TGCGCCAGCAGCCAAGCCTCCGGGCCGAACACTGAAGCTTTCTTT.

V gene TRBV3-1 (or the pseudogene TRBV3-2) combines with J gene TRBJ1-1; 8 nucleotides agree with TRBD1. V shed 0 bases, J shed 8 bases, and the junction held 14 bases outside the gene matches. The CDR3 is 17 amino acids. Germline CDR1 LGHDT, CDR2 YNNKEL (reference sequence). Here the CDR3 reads CASSQEEGTGLGREAFF. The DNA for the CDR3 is TGTGCCAGCAGCCAAGAAGAAGGGACAGGATTGGGAAGGGAAGCTTTCTTT.

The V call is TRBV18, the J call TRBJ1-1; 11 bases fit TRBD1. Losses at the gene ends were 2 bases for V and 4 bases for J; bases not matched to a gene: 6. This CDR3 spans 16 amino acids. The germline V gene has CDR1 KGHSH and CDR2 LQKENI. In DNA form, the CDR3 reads TGTGCCAGCTCACCAACGGGACAGGGGGGGACCACTGAAGCTTTCTTT. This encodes CASSPTGQGGTTEAFF. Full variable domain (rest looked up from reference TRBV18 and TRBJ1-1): NAGVMQNPRHLVRRRGQEARLRCSPMKGHSHVYWYRQLPEEGLKFMVYLQKENIIDESGMPKERFSAEFPKEGPSILRIQQVVRGDSAAYFCASSPTGQGGTTEAFFGQGTRLTVV.

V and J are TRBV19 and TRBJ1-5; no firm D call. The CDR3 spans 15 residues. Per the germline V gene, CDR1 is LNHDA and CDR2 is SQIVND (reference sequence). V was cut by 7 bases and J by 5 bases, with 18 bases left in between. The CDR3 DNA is TGTGCCAGTAAAATTATGTACGGCTTTGATCAGCCCCAGCATTTT. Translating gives CASKIMYGFDQPQHF.

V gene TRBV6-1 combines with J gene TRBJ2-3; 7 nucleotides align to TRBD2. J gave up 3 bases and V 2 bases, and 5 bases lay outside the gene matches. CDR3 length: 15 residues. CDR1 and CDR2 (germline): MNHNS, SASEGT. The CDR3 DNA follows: TGTGCCAGCAGTGAAAGCCCGGGGGGTACAGATACGCAGTATTTT. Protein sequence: CASSESPGGTDTQYF.

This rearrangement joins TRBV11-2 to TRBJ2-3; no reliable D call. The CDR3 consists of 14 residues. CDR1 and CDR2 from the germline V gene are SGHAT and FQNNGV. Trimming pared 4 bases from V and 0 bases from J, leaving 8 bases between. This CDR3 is CASSSSSSTDTQYF. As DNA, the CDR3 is TGTGCCAGCAGCTCCTCATCTAGCACAGATACGCAGTATTTT.

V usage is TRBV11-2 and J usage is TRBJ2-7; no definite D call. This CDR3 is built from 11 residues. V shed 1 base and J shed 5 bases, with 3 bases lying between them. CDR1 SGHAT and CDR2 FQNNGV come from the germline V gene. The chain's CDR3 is CASSLVNEQYF. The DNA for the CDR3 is TGTGCCAGCAGCTTAGTTAACGAGCAGTACTTC. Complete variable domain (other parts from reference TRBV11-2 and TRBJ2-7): EAGVAQSPRYKIIEKRQSVAFWCNPISGHATLYWYQQILGQGPKLLIQFQNNGVVDDSQLPKDRFSAERLKGVDSTLKIQPAKLEDSAVYLCASSLVNEQYFGPGTRLTVT.

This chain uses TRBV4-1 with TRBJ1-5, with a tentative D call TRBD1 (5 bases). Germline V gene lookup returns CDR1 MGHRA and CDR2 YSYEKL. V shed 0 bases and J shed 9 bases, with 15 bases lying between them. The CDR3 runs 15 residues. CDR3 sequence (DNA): TGCGCCAGCAGCCAAGAGAGGGGACCGACCTGGCCCCAGCATTTT. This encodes CASSQERGPTWPQHF.

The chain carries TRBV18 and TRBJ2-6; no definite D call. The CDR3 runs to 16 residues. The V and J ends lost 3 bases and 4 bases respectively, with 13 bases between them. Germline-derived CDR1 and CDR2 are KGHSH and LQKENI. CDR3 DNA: TGTGCCAGCTCACCCTATTCCCCCGACGGGGCCAACGTCCTGACTTTC. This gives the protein CASSPYSPDGANVLTF.

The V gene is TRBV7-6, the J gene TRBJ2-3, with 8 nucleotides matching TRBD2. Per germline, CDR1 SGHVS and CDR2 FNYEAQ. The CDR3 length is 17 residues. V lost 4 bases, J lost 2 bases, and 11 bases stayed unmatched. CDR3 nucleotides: TGTGCCAGCAGCTCCCGGGGTAGCGGGGCCCCCACAGATACGCAGTATTTT. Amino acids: CASSSRGSGAPTDTQYF.

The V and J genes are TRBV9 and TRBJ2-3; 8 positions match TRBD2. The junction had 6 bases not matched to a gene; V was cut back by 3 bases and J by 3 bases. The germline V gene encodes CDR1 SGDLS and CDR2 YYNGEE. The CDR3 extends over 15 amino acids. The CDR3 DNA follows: TGTGCCAGCAGCGCCGGACTAGCCGATACAGATACGCAGTATTTT. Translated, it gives CASSAGLADTDTQYF.

The CDR3 DNA sequence: TGTGCCACCAGCTACGGGATTAGTACTGAAGCTTTCTTT. Translating gives CATSYGISTEAFF. This chain connects TRBV15 to TRBJ1-1; D is undetermined. The germline V gene encodes CDR1 LNHNV and CDR2 YYDKDF (reference sequence). CDR3 length: 13 residues. V was pared by 5 bases and J by 5 bases, with 12 bases between.

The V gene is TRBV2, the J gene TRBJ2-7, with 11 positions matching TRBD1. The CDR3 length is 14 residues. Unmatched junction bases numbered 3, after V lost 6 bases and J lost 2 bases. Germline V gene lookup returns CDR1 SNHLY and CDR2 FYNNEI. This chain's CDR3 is CASSPGQGAYEQYF. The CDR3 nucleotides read TGTGCCAGCAGCCCGGGACAGGGGGCCTACGAGCAGTACTTC. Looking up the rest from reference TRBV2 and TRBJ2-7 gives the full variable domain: EPEVTQTPSHQVTQMGQEVILRCVPISNHLYFYWYRQILGQKVEFLVSFYNNEISEKSEIFDDQFSVERPDGSNFTLKIRSTKLEDSAMYFCASSPGQGAYEQYFGPGTRLTVT.

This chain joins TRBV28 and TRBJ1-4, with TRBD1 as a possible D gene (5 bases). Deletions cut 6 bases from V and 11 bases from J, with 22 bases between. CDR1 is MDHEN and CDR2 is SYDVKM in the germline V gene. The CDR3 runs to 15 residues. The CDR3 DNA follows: TGTGCCAGCAGCCAGGGCGGGCTTCATCAGCGGAAACTGTTTTTT. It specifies CASSQGGLHQRKLFF.

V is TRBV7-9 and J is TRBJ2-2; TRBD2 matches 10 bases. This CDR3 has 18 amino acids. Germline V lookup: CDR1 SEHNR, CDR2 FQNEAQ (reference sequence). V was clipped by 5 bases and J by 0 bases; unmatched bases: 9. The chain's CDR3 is CASSHLGSGGTNTGELFF. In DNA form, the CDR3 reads TGTGCCAGCAGCCACCTGGGTAGCGGGGGGACGAACACCGGGGAGCTGTTTTTT.

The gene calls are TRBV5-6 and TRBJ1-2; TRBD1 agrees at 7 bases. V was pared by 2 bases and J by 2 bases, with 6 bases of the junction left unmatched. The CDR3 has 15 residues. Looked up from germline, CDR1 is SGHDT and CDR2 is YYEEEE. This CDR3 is CASSLGIRGNYGYTF. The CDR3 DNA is TGTGCCAGCAGCTTAGGCATCAGGGGGAACTATGGCTACACCTTC.

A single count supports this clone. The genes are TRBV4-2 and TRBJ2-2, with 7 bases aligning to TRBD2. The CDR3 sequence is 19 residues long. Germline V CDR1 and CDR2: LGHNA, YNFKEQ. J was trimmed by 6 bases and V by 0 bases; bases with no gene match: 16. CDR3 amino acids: CASSQDLGWTSPWAGELFF. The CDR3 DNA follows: TGTGCCAGCAGCCAAGATCTAGGGTGGACTAGTCCGTGGGCCGGGGAGCTGTTTTTT.

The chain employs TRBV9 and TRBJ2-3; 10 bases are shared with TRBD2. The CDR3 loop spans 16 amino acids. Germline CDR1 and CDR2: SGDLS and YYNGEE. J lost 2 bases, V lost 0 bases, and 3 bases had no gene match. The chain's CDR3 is CASSVATSGNTDTQYF. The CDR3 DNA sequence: TGTGCCAGCAGCGTAGCTACTAGCGGGAACACAGATACGCAGTATTTT. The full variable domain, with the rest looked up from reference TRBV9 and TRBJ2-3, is DSGVTQTPKHLITATGQRVTLRCSPRSGDLSVYWYQQSLDQGLQFLIQYYNGEERAKGNILERFSAQQFPDLHSELNLSSLELGDSALYFCASSVATSGNTDTQYFGPGTRLTVL.

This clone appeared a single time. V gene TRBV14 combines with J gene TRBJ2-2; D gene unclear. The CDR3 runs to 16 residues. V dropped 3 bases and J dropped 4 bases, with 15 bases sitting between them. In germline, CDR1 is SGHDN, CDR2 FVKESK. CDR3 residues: CASSHTLRIGTGELFF. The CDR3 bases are TGTGCCAGCAGCCACACTCTGAGAATTGGCACCGGGGAGCTGTTTTTT.

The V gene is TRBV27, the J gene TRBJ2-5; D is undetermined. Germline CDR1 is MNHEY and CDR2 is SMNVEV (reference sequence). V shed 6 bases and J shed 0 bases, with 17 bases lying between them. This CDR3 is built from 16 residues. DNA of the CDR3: TGTGCCAGCAGCCCCGGTATAGAACTGTACCAAGAGACCCAGTACTTC. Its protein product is CASSPGIELYQETQYF.

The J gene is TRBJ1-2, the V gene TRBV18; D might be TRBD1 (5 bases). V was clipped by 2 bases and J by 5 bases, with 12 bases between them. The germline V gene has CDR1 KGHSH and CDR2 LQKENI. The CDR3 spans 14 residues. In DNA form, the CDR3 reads TGTGCCAGCTCACCAGGGAGGGGAGCGTATGGCTACACCTTC. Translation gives CASSPGRGAYGYTF.

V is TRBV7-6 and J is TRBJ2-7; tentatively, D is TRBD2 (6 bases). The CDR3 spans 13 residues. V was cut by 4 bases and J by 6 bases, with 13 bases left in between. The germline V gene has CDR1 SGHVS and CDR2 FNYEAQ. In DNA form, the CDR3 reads TGTGCCAGCAGCTCTAACCCCGGGGGCGAGCAGTACTTC. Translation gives CASSSNPGGEQYF.

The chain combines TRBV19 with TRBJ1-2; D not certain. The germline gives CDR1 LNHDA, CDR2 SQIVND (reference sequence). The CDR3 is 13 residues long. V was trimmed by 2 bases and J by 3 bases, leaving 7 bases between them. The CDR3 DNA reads TGTGCCAGTAGTATAACACGGGACTATGGCTACACCTTC. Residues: CASSITRDYGYTF. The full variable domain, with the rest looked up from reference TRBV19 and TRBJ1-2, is DGGITQSPKYLFRKEGQNVTLSCEQNLNHDAMYWYRQDPGQGLRLIYYSQIVNDFQKGDIAEGYSVSREKKESFPLTVTSAQKNPTAFYLCASSITRDYGYTFGSGTRLTVV.

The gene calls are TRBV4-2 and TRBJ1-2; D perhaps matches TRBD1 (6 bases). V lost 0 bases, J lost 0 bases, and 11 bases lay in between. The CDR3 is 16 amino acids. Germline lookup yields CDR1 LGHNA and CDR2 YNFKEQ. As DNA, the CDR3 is TGTGCCAGCAGCCAAGATAAAGGACAGACTAACTATGGCTACACCTTC. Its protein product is CASSQDKGQTNYGYTF.

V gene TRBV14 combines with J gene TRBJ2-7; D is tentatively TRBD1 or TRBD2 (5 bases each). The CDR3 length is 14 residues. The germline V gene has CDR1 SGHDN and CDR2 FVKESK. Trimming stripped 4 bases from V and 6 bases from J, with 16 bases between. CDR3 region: CASSRNKGPGEQYF. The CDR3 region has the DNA TGTGCCAGCAGCCGAAATAAGGGACCCGGCGAGCAGTACTTC.

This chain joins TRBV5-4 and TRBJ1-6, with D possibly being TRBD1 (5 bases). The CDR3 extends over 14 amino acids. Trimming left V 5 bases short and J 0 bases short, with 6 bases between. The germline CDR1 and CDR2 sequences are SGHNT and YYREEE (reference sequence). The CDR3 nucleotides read TGTGCCAGCAGGGGGGGCTCCTATAATTCACCCCTCCACTTT. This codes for CASRGGSYNSPLHF.

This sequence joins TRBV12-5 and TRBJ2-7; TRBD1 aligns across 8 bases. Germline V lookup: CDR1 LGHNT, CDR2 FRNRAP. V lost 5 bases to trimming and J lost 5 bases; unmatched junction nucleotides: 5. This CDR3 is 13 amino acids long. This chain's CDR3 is CASGRTGIHEQYF. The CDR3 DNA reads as TGTGCTAGTGGTAGGACAGGGATCCACGAGCAGTACTTC.

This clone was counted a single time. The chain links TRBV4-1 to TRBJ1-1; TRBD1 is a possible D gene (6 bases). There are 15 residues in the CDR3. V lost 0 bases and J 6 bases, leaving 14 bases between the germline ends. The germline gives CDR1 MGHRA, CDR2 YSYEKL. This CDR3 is CASSQEGQGYAEAFF. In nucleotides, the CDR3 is TGCGCCAGCAGCCAAGAGGGGCAGGGGTACGCTGAAGCTTTCTTT.

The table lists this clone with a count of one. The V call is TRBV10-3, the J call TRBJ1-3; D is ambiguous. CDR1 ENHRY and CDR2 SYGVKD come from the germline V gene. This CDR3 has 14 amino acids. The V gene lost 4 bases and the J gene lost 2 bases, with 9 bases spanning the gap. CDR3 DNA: TGTGCCATCAGTGGGGCTGGGACTGGAAACACCATATATTTT. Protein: CAISGAGTGNTIYF.

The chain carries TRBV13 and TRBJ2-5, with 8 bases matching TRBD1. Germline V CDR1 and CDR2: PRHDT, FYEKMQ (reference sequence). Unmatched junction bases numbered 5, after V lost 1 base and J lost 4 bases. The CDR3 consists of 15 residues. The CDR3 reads CASSLDRGISETQYF. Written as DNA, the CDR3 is TGTGCCAGCAGCTTAGACAGGGGGATTTCAGAGACCCAGTACTTC.